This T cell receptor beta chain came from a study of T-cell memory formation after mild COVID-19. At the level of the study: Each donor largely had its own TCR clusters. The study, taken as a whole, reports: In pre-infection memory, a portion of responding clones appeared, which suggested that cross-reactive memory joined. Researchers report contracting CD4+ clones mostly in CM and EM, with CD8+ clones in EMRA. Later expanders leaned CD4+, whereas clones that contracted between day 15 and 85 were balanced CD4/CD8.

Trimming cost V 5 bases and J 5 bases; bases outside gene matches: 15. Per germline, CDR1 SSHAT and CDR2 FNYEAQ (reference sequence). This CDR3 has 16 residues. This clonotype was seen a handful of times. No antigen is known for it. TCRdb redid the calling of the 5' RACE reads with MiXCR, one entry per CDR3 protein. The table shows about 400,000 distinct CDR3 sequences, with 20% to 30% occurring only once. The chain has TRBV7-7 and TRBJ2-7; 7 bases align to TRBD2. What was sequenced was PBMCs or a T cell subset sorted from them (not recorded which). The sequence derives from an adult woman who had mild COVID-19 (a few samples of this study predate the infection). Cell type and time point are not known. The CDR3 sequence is CASSPSSGGPRHEQYF. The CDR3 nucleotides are TGTGCCAGCAGCCCATCCTCGGGGGGACCGCGGCACGAGCAGTACTTC.